One sample yielded the 20 T cell receptor beta chains listed below, sequenced in a study of blood T cell repertoires in COVID-19. Using immunoSEQ multiplex PCR, the repertoire was profiled, and TCRdb retains in-frame clones only, with some absent. The sample lists around 150,000 clones, 65% to 85% occurring once. The material sequenced was peripheral blood. All receptors derive from a woman older than 75 with acute or convalescent COVID-19.

The rearrangement joins TRBV20-1 to TRBJ2-1; 7 bases fit TRBD1. The CDR3 consists of 11 residues. J lost 8 bases, V lost 6 bases, and 4 bases had no gene match. Germline values: CDR1 DFQATT, CDR2 SNEGSKA (reference sequence). CDR3 region: CSADRDHEQFF. The CDR3 region has the DNA TGCAGTGCAGACAGGGACCATGAGCAGTTCTTC.

This clone turned up a few times. The chain recombines TRBV14 with TRBJ1-1, with a possible D match to TRBD1 (5 bases). Germline lookup yields CDR1 SGHDN and CDR2 FVKESK. Trimming took 1 base from V and 1 from J, leaving 10 bases between them. This CDR3 region has 15 residues. The CDR3 is CASSQGRGTNTEAFF. As DNA, the CDR3 is TGTGCCAGCAGCCAAGGGCGGGGGACGAACACTGAAGCTTTCTTT.

The V call is TRBV3-1 (or the pseudogene TRBV3-2), the J call TRBJ1-2; D ambiguous. Per germline, CDR1 LGHDT and CDR2 YNNKEL (reference sequence). The CDR3 runs to 13 residues. V lost 1 base, J lost 7 bases, and 10 bases lay in between. The CDR3 DNA is TGTGCCAGCAGCCAAGTAGCCCAAGTTGGCTACACCTTC. This gives the protein CASSQVAQVGYTF.

This clone was seen more than once but under ten times. The chain employs TRBV5-1 and TRBJ2-7, with 16 positions matching TRBD2. The CDR3 extends over 17 amino acids. Germline lookup yields CDR1 SGHRS and CDR2 YFSETQ. The trim removed 3 bases at V and 4 bases at J, leaving 7 bases unmatched. CDR3 protein: CASSSGLAGGPGYEQYF. CDR3 DNA: TGCGCCAGCAGCTCGGGACTAGCGGGAGGGCCGGGGTACGAGCAGTACTTC.

The chain is built from TRBV27 and TRBJ1-5; weak D call: TRBD1 (5 bases). V gave up 2 bases and J gave up 5 bases, with 13 bases separating them. The CDR3 covers 15 residues. CDR1 is MNHEY, CDR2 SMNVEV, per germline (reference sequence). CDR3 nucleotide sequence: TGTGCCAGCAGTTTAAGCAGGGTGGGCTATCAGCCCCAGCATTTT. The encoded protein is CASSLSRVGYQPQHF.

The rearrangement uses TRBV7-3 and TRBJ2-2; 11 nucleotides agree with TRBD2. The length of the CDR3 is 16 residues. Germline V gene lookup returns CDR1 SGHTA and CDR2 FQGTGA. V dropped 1 base and J dropped 5; count of bases not matched to a gene: 3. CDR3 region: CASSLRPSGRTGELFF. The CDR3, as DNA: TGTGCCAGCAGCTTAAGGCCTAGCGGGAGGACCGGGGAGCTGTTTTTT.

The V gene is TRBV30, the J gene TRBJ1-2; D gene ambiguous. The CDR3 runs to 13 residues. Germline CDR1 GTSNPN, CDR2 SVGIG (reference sequence). V dropped 0 bases and J dropped 8 bases, with 13 bases sitting between them. CDR3 in amino acids: CAWSVLPSGGYTF. CDR3 bases: TGTGCCTGGAGTGTACTACCCTCGGGAGGCTACACCTTC.

The chain employs TRBV5-1 and TRBJ2-2; TRBD2 matches 8 bases. The CDR3 extends over 16 amino acids. Germline CDR1 SGHRS, CDR2 YFSETQ. Germline trimming cut 0 bases from V and 7 bases from J; bases unmatched to any gene: 8. The CDR3 loop is CASSLVLAGSSGELFF. CDR3 bases: TGCGCCAGCAGCTTGGTTTTAGCGGGGAGTAGCGGGGAGCTGTTTTTT.

The chain couples TRBV7-8 to TRBJ1-2; D unclear. This CDR3 is 13 amino acids long. The germline CDR1 and CDR2 sequences are SGHVS and FQNEAQ. The germline V and J ends were trimmed by 5 bases and 4 bases, with 11 bases remaining between them. The CDR3 region is CASSRGGSYGYTF. In DNA, the CDR3 is TGTGCCAGCAGCCGAGGAGGGTCCTATGGCTACACCTTC. The full variable domain, its missing parts supplied by reference TRBV7-8 and TRBJ1-2, is GAGVSQSPRYKVAKRGQDVALRCDPISGHVSLFWYQQALGQGPEFLTYFQNEAQLDKSGLPSDRFFAERPEGSVSTLKIQRTQQEDSAVYLCASSRGGSYGYTFGSGTRLTVV.

The rearrangement uses TRBV18 and TRBJ2-2; TRBD1 matches at 7 bases. Trimming removed 1 base from V and 5 bases from J; junction bases left unmatched: 4. Germline loops: CDR1 KGHSH, CDR2 LQKENI. The CDR3 is made up of 15 amino acids. The CDR3 loop is CASSPRQGSTGELFF. The DNA for the CDR3 is TGTGCCAGCTCACCACGACAGGGCTCAACCGGGGAGCTGTTTTTT.

The chain uses TRBV5-8 and TRBJ2-1; possibly TRBD2 for D (5 bases). The CDR3 extends over 17 amino acids. The ends were cut back, 3 bases at V and 2 bases at J, with 18 bases in the middle. The V gene's germline CDR1 is SGHTS and CDR2 YDEGEE. CDR3 bases: TGTGCCAGCAGCTCCAGCCTAGAGATCGGGACCTACAATGAGCAGTTCTTC. This translates into CASSSSLEIGTYNEQFF.

This clone was found once. V usage is TRBV4-1 and J usage is TRBJ2-3, with 9 bases lining up with TRBD2. J lost 5 bases, V lost 7 bases, and 16 bases had no gene match. There are 17 residues in the CDR3. The germline V gene encodes CDR1 MGHRA and CDR2 YSYEKL. The CDR3 bases are TGCGCCAGCACCAAATCACGGGCTAGCGGGGAAGGAGATACGCAGTATTTT. This sequence encodes CASTKSRASGEGDTQYF.

This CDR3 is CASSLEWDSQETQYF. CDR3 DNA sequence: TGTGCCAGCAGCTTGGAATGGGACAGCCAAGAGACCCAGTACTTC. The rearrangement uses TRBV5-4 and TRBJ2-5; 7 nucleotides agree with TRBD1. CDR1 is SGHNT and CDR2 is YYREEE in the germline V gene (reference sequence). CDR3 size: 15 residues. V was pared by 0 bases and J by 1 base, with 3 bases of the junction left unmatched.

This chain joins TRBV7-9 and TRBJ1-2; 7 positions match TRBD1. Looked up from germline, CDR1 is SEHNR and CDR2 is FQNEAQ (reference sequence). The CDR3 spans 13 residues. J was trimmed by 4 bases and V by 5 bases; bases with no gene match: 4. For the CDR3, the DNA is TGTGCCAGCAGCCCAAGGGACAGCTATGGCTACACCTTC. Its translation is CASSPRDSYGYTF.

The chain combines TRBV19 with TRBJ1-6; tentatively, D is TRBD1 (6 bases). Trimming took 7 bases from V and 0 from J, leaving 7 bases between them. Germline CDR1 and CDR2: LNHDA and SQIVND (reference sequence). This CDR3 comprises 14 residues. The CDR3 DNA is TGTGCCAGTACGGACAGCTCCTATAATTCACCCCTCCACTTT. Translated: CASTDSSYNSPLHF.

The rearrangement joins TRBV11-1 to TRBJ1-2; D possibly corresponds to TRBD1 (6 bases). The germline V gene encodes CDR1 SGHAT and CDR2 FQDESV (reference sequence). The V end was cut by 5 bases, the J end by 4 bases, with 11 bases between. The CDR3 totals 13 residues. DNA for the CDR3: TGTGCCAGCAGCCCTAGGGGGACCTATGGCTACACCTTC. Its protein is CASSPRGTYGYTF.

V is TRBV11-2 and J is TRBJ2-7, with 8 bases fitting TRBD2. The junction had 4 bases not matched to a gene; V was cut back by 3 bases and J by 6 bases. Per the germline V gene, CDR1 is SGHAT and CDR2 is FQNNGV. The CDR3 contains 13 residues. CDR3 loop: CASSFPGGVEQYF. The CDR3 nucleotides are TGTGCCAGCAGCTTCCCGGGAGGGGTCGAGCAGTACTTC.

V and J are TRBV7-8 and TRBJ1-2, with 11 bases that match TRBD1. CDR3 length: 17 amino acids. In germline, CDR1 is SGHVS, CDR2 FQNEAQ. Trimming at V came to 0 bases and at J to 0 bases, leaving 3 bases not matched to a gene. CDR3 DNA: TGTGCCAGCAGCTTAGCCCAGGGACAGGGGGCTAACTATGGCTACACCTTC. Translating it yields CASSLAQGQGANYGYTF.

This chain joins TRBV18 and TRBJ1-2; TRBD1 matches 8 bases. The CDR3 loop spans 16 amino acids. Trimming took 3 bases from V and 0 from J; bases not matched to a gene: 6. Germline loops: CDR1 KGHSH, CDR2 LQKENI. For the CDR3, the DNA is TGTGCCAGCTCACCTCGGGGACAGGATGCTAACTATGGCTACACCTTC. Amino acids: CASSPRGQDANYGYTF.

This chain uses TRBV3-1 (or the pseudogene TRBV3-2) with TRBJ2-2, with a weak D call TRBD1 (5 bases). Looked up from germline, CDR1 is LGHDT and CDR2 is YNNKEL (reference sequence). V lost 4 bases and J lost 7, with 7 bases in between. The CDR3 is 12 residues long. CDR3 DNA sequence: TGTGCCAGCAGCCGACAGTTCGGGGAGCTGTTTTTT. Residues: CASSRQFGELFF.